This T cell receptor beta chain derives from a study of T cell responses to AZD1222 COVID-19 vaccine. Germline V gene data show CDR1 as MNHEY and CDR2 as SVGAGI. The CDR3 runs 14 residues. V gave up 6 bases and J gave up 1 base; unmatched junction bases: 5. This clone is a singleton in its sample. The protocol was immunoSEQ multiplex PCR, while the TCRdb copy is restricted to in-frame clones and leaves out a portion. The data contain 40,000 to 60,000 clones, 70% to 85% of them seen just once; the ten biggest clones take up approximately 20%. This TCR derives from an adult in good health. The genes are TRBV6-5 and TRBJ1-1, with 7 nucleotides matching TRBD1. The specimen comprised peripheral blood, sampled on day 0 of MenACWY control vaccination. CDR3 residues: CASRPGQPNTEAFF. The DNA of the CDR3 is TGTGCCAGCAGACCGGGACAGCCGAACACTGAAGCTTTCTTT.